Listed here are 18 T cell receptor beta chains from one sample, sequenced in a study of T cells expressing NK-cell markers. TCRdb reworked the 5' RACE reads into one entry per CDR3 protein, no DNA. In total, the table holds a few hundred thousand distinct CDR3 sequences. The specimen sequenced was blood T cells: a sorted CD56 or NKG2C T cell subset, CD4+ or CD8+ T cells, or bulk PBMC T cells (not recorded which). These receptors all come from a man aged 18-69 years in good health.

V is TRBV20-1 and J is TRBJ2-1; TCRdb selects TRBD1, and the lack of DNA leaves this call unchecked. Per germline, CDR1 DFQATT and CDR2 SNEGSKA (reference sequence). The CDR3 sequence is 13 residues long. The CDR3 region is CSAQSGGRDEQFF.

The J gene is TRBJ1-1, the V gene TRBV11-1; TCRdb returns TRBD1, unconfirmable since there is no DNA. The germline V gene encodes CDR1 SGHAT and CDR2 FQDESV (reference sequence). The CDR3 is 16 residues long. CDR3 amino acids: CASSTREQTMNTEAFF.

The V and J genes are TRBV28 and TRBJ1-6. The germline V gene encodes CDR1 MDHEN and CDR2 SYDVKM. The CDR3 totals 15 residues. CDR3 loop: CASSTQSSYNSPLHF.

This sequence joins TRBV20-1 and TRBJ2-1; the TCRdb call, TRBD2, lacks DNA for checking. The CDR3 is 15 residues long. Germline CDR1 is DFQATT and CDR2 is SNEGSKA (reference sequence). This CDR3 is CSARVPPGSYNEQFF.

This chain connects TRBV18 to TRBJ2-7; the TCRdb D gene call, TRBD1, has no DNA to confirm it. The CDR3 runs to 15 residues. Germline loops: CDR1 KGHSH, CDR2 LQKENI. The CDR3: CASSPPGTGSYEQYF.

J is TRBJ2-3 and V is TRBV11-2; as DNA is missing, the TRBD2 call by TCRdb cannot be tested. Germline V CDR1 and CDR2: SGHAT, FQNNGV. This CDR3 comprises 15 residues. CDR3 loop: CASSSSGGAVDTQYF. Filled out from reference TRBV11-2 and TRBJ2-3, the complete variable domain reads EAGVAQSPRYKIIEKRQSVAFWCNPISGHATLYWYQQILGQGPKLLIQFQNNGVVDDSQLPKDRFSAERLKGVDSTLKIQPAKLEDSAVYLCASSSSGGAVDTQYFGPGTRLTVL.

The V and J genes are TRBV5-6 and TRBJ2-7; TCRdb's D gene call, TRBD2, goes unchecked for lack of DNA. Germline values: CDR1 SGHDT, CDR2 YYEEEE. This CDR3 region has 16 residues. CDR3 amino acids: CASSLAPGLIRIEQYF.

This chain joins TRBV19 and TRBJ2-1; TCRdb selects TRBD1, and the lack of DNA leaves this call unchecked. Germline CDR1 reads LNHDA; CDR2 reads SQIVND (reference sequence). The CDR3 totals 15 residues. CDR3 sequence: CASSFRGWTDNEQFF.

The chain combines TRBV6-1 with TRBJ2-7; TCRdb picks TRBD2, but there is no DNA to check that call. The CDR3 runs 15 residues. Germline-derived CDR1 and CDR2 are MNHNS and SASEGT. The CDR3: CASSESRLAGVEQYF.

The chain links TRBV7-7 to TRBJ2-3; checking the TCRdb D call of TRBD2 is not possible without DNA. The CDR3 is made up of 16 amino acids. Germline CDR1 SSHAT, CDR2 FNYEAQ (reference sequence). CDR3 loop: CASSPREAKRGDTQYF.

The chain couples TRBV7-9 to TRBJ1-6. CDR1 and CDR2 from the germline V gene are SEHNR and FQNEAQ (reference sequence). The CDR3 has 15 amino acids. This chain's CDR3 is CASSHRRSYNSPLHF.

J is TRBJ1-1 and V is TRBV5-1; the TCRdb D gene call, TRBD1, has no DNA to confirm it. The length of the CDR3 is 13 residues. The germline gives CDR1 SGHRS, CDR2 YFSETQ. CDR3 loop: CASSQSPGNEAFF.

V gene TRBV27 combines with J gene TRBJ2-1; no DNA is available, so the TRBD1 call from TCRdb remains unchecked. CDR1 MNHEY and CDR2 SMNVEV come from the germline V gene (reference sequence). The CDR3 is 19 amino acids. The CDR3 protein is CASSLFRDRGASSYNEQFF.

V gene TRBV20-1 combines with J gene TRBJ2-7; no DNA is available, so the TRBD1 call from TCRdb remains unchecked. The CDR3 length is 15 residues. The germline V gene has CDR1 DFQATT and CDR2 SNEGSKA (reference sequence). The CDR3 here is CSASGARGRSYEQYF.

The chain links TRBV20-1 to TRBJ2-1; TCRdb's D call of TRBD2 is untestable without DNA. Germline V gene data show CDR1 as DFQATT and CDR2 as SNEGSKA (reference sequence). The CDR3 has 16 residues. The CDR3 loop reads CSATGLAGASFDEQFF.

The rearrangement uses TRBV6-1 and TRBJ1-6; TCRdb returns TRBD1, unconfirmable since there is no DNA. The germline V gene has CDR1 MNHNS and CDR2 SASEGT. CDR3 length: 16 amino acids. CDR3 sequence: CASRRDRGIYNSPLHF.

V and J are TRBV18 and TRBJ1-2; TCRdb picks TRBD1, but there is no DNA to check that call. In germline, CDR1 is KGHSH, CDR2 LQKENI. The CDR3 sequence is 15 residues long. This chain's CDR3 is CASSSGQGATYGYTF.

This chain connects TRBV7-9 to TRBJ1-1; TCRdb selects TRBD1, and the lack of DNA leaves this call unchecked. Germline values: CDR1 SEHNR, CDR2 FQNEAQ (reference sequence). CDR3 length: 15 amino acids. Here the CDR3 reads CASSPQWTRDTEAFF.